The 13 T cell receptor beta chains below were found in one sample sequenced in a study of T cells after yellow fever vaccination. TCRdb itself ran the 5' RACE reads through MiXCR, one entry per CDR3 protein. Found here are around 250,000 distinct CDR3 sequences, 6.9% of them singletons; the top ten hold about 0.85%. The sequencing used CD4+ T cells sorted from PBMCs, collected 15 days after the yellow fever booster vaccination. The receptors originated from a young man who received the YFV17D yellow fever vaccine.

This clonotype has a count of ten or more. The chain is built from TRBV7-2 and TRBJ1-4; a possible D gene is TRBD1 (5 bases). Germline V lookup: CDR1 SGHTA, CDR2 FQGNSA. The CDR3 sequence is 14 residues long. The germline V and J ends were trimmed by 5 bases and 8 bases, with 15 bases remaining between them. CDR3 in DNA: TGTGCCAGCAGCCGGGACCCTTCACGGGAAAAACTGTTTTTT. This sequence encodes CASSRDPSREKLFF.

There are many counts of this clonotype. The CDR3 protein is CASSRGQGGNIQYF. In nucleotides, the CDR3 is TGTGCCAGCAGCCGGGGACAGGGGGGAAACATTCAGTACTTC. The V call is TRBV28, the J call TRBJ2-4; 11 bases are a match to TRBD1. J gave up 6 bases and V 6 bases, and 4 bases lay outside the gene matches. The CDR3 runs to 14 residues. Per the germline V gene, CDR1 is MDHEN and CDR2 is SYDVKM.

The gene calls are TRBV5-1 and TRBJ2-2; 8 nucleotides line up with TRBD2. The CDR3 has 16 amino acids. Germline CDR1 is SGHRS and CDR2 is YFSETQ. V shed 0 bases and J 4 bases; nucleotides not matched to a gene: 5. CDR3 nucleotides: TGCGCCAGCAGCTTGGGCGTAGCGGGGCCCACCGGGGAGCTGTTTTTT. Residues: CASSLGVAGPTGELFF.

The chain has TRBV7-8 and TRBJ2-1; D is unresolved. This CDR3 is 16 amino acids long. The germline CDR1 and CDR2 sequences are SGHVS and FQNEAQ. V was cut by 6 bases and J by 0 bases, with 15 bases left in between. The CDR3 loop is CASSYPGPSSYNEQFF. CDR3 nucleotides: TGTGCCAGCAGTTACCCGGGCCCTAGCTCCTACAATGAGCAGTTCTTC.

The table lists this clonotype with many counts. V and J are TRBV12-3 or TRBV12-4 and TRBJ2-3; D may be TRBD2 (5 bases). CDR3 length: 15 amino acids. Trimming took off 4 bases at V and 2 bases at J, with 13 bases between the two ends. The CDR3 DNA reads TGTGCCAGCAGTTCTTTCGGGGAAACCACAGATACGCAGTATTTT. Residues: CASSSFGETTDTQYF.

This clonotype was picked up a small number of times. The chain joins TRBV5-1 to TRBJ1-4; D is uncertain. Between the trimmed V and J ends, which lost 2 bases and 4 bases, there was a span of 9 bases. There are 14 residues in the CDR3. CDR1 is SGHRS, CDR2 YFSETQ, per germline. CDR3 region: CASSFGIINEKLFF. The DNA for the CDR3 is TGCGCCAGCAGCTTCGGAATTATTAATGAAAAACTGTTTTTT. Drawing the rest from reference TRBV5-1 and TRBJ1-4, the complete variable domain is KAGVTQTPRYLIKTRGQQVTLSCSPISGHRSVSWYQQTPGQGLQFLFEYFSETQRNKGNFPGRFSGRQFSNSRSEMNVSTLELGDSALYLCASSFGIINEKLFFGSGTQLSVL.

A note on this clonotype: Sequence at one end of the junction differs from germline and may be a read error. J is TRBJ2-5 and V is TRBV5-1; 11 nucleotides agree with TRBD1. Germline loops: CDR1 SGHRS, CDR2 YFSETQ. The CDR3 contains 15 residues. The CDR3 DNA reads as TGCGCCAGCAGCTCGGACAGGGGGCCCGGAGAGACCCAGTGCTTC. It translates to CASSSDRGPGETQCF.

This clonotype was counted at least ten times. V and J are TRBV6-5 and TRBJ2-7; 7 nucleotides line up with TRBD1. V shed 4 bases and J 9 bases; nucleotides not matched to a gene: 6. Germline V lookup: CDR1 MNHEY, CDR2 SVGAGI. This CDR3 spans 12 amino acids. The CDR3 nucleotides read TGTGCCAGCAGTTCGGGACAGAGGGCGCAGTACTTC. It codes for CASSSGQRAQYF.

The chain uses TRBV7-2 and TRBJ2-3; D not certain. This CDR3 contains 16 residues. From germline, CDR1 is SGHTA and CDR2 FQGNSA. Trimming removed 1 base at V and 0 bases at J, with 11 bases between. CDR3 sequence: CASSLVVQLSTDTQYF. CDR3 in DNA: TGTGCCAGCAGCTTAGTGGTGCAATTAAGCACAGATACGCAGTATTTT. The complete variable domain, with remaining parts taken from reference TRBV7-2 and TRBJ2-3, reads GAGVSQSPSNKVTEKGKDVELRCDPISGHTALYWYRQSLGQGLEFLIYFQGNSAPDKSGLPSDRFSAERTGGSVSTLTIQRTQQEDSAVYLCASSLVVQLSTDTQYFGPGTRLTVL.

The V and J genes are TRBV15 and TRBJ1-1; D is undetermined. The CDR3 sequence is 18 residues long. V was clipped by 1 base and J by 0 bases, with 18 bases between them. The V gene's germline CDR1 is LNHNV and CDR2 YYDKDF (reference sequence). CDR3 in amino acids: CATSRVPGRNLLNTEAFF. CDR3 coding DNA: TGTGCCACCAGCAGAGTACCCGGACGGAATCTCCTGAACACTGAAGCTTTCTTT.

This clonotype was detected ten times or more. This sequence joins TRBV12-3 or TRBV12-4 and TRBJ2-1; D gene uncertain. Trimming shortened V by 3 bases and J by 7 bases, and 7 bases separated the two germline ends. The CDR3 length is 12 residues. The CDR3 here is CASSFPGNEQFF. Written as DNA, the CDR3 is TGTGCCAGCAGTTTCCCTGGGAATGAGCAGTTCTTC.

The DNA of the CDR3 is TGTGCCATAGGAACGGGGTCAAACATTCAGTACTTC. Encoded protein: CAIGTGSNIQYF. V is TRBV15 and J is TRBJ2-4; a weak D match, TRBD2 (5 bases). The V gene lost 10 bases and the J gene lost 6 bases, with 13 bases spanning the gap. CDR1 and CDR2 from the germline V gene are LNHNV and YYDKDF (reference sequence). The CDR3 has 12 residues.

The chain is built from TRBV7-8 and TRBJ2-1; 9 bases are a match to TRBD2. The V gene's germline CDR1 is SGHVS and CDR2 FQNEAQ. The CDR3 covers 14 residues. V lost 8 bases, J lost 6 bases, and 8 bases stayed unmatched. The CDR3, as DNA: TGTGCCAGCTCCGGGACTAGCCCCGCCAATGAGCAGTTCTTC. It translates to CASSGTSPANEQFF.